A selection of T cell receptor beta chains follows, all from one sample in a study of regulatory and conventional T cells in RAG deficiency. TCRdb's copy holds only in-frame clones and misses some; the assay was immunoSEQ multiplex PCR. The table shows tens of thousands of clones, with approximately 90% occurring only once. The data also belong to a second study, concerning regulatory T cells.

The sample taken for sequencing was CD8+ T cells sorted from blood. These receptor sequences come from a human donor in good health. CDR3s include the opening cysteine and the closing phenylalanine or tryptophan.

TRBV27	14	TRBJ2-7	CASRAGTPIYEQYF
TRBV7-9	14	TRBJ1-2	CASSLAGVWFGYTF
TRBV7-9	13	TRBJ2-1	CASKGGDDNEQFF
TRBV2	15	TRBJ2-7	CASNPSGRQANEQYF
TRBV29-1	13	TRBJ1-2	CSASQGRDSGYTF
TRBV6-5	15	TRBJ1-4	CASSLLSPRNEKLFF
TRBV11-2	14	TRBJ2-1	CASGLAGSYNEQFF
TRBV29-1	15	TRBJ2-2	CSAWGGSGKTGELFF
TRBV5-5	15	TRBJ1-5	CASSLGTGEYQPQHF
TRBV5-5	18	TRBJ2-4	CASSSGLAGGIAKNIQYF
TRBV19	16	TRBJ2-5	CASSMRLERYQETQYF
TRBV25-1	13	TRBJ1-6	CASRDREGSPLHF
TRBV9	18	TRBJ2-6	CASSVWSGPGSGANVLTF
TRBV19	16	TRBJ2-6	CASGPGQSSGANVLTF
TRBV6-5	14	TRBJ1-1	CASSYERASAEAFF
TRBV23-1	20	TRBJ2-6	CASSPKRNRDRGCGANVLTF
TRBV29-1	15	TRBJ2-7	CSVRLRRGRSYEQYF
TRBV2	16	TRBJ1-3	CASRGQGGDSGNTIYF
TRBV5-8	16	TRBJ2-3	CASSLGRGIVPHTQYF
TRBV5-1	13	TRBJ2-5	CASSLGSLETQYF
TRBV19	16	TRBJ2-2	CASKIPGTLNTGELFF
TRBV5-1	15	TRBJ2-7	CASSWIYRGHYEQYF
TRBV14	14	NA	CASSQATGFYEQYF
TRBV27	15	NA	CASSLTGSSSYEQYF
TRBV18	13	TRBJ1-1	CASSPTGGTEAFF
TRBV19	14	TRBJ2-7	CASSNRQGPYEQYF
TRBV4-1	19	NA	CASSQAWRENRGSSYEQYF
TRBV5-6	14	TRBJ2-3	CASSGVHYTDTQYF
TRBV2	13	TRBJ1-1	CASSEWENTEAFF
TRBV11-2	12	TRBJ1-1	CASSSGQSEAFF
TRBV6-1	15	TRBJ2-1	CASTLAGPTGNEQFF
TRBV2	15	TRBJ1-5	CASRETGSSNQPQHF
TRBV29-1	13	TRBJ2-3	CSVGDTPRDTQYF
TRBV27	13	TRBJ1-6	CASSLGGNSPLHF
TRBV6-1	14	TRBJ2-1	CASKIAGGSDEQFF
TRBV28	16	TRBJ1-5	CASSIPRLASGQPQHF
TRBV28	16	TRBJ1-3	CASSRFRGGSGNTIYF
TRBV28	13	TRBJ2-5	CASSLSYQETQYF
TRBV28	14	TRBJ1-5	CASSLQAGNQPQHF
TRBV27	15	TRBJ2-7	CASSLLAGISYEQYF
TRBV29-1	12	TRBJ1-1	CSVVTGDTEAFF
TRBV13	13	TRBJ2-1	CASSPYRGGEQFF
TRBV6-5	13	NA	CASSPPQGHEQYF
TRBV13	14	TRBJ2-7	CASSLSSGAYEQYF
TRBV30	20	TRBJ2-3	CAWRGPGQGATGGPIDTQYF
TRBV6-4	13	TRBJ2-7	CASSLKPGTQQYF
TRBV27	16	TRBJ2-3	CASSSPRHFGTDTQYF
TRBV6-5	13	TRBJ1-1	CASSEYVAAEAFF
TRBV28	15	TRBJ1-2	CASSAIYRGDYGYTF
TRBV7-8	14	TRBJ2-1	CASSNPQIHNEQFF
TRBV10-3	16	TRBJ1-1	CAISEVGQGMSTEAFF
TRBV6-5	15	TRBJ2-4	CASSYSGQTKNIQYF
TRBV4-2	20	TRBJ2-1	CASSQGRQGASWTTNNEQFF
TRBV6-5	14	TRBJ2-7	CASSQGQGSYEQYF
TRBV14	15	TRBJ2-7	CASRRSGGPSYEQYF
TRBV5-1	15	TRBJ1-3	CASSLGQNSGNTIYF
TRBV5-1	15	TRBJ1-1	CASSPRTATDTEAFF